Shown below are 19 T cell receptor beta chains from a single sample sequenced in a study of T cell repertoires in cytomegalovirus infection. TCRdb re-derived calls from the reads in MiXCR, one entry per CDR3 protein. This table holds around 310,000 distinct CDR3 sequences, about 28% found once. Their cognate antigens are unknown. The sample in question was cultured PBMCs, obtained from culture after CMV antigen stimulation. These receptors originate from a human donor in good health (CMV status not recorded). Some clones in this sample may be carry-over from other donors' samples.

This clonotype turned up a few times. J is TRBJ2-3 and V is TRBV11-2; TRBD2 might be the D (5 bases). Germline V gene lookup returns CDR1 SGHAT and CDR2 FQNNGV. The CDR3 is 14 residues long. The V and J ends lost 3 bases and 4 bases respectively, with 11 bases between them. The CDR3, as DNA: TGTGCCAGCAGCTTGAGGGAACCCCCAGATACGCAGTATTTT. It yields the protein CASSLREPPDTQYF.

The rearrangement joins TRBV5-1 to TRBJ2-1; D possibly corresponds to TRBD2 (6 bases). Deletions cut 3 bases from V and 5 bases from J, with 12 bases between. This CDR3 has 14 amino acids. The germline gives CDR1 SGHRS, CDR2 YFSETQ. The CDR3 is CASSSGGPNNEQFF. CDR3 coding DNA: TGCGCCAGCAGCTCCGGAGGGCCCAACAATGAGCAGTTCTTC.

The V and J genes are TRBV7-8 and TRBJ1-6; weak D call: TRBD1 (5 bases). V lost 3 bases and J lost 6, with 9 bases in between. Germline V gives CDR1 SGHVS, CDR2 FQNEAQ. The CDR3 has 14 amino acids. CDR3 nucleotides: TGTGCCAGCAGCTTGGCAGGGAGTAATTCACCCCTCCACTTT. Translated, it gives CASSLAGSNSPLHF.

This clonotype was seen many times. The chain couples TRBV6-2 or TRBV6-3 to TRBJ2-7; 7 bases agree with TRBD2. The CDR3 contains 16 residues. Trimming took 2 bases from V and 0 from J; bases not matched to a gene: 7. Germline CDR1 is MNHEY and CDR2 is SVGEGT. CDR3: CASSYPSGAVSYEQYF. The CDR3 nucleotides read TGTGCCAGCAGTTACCCAAGCGGGGCCGTCTCCTACGAGCAGTACTTC.

The V gene is TRBV14, the J gene TRBJ2-3, with a possible D match to TRBD2 (5 bases). This CDR3 region has 12 residues. Germline CDR1 is SGHDN and CDR2 is FVKESK. V shed 3 bases and J shed 6 bases, with 7 bases lying between them. The CDR3 is CASSHRDDTQYF. For the CDR3, the DNA is TGTGCCAGCAGCCACCGGGATGATACGCAGTATTTT.

This sequence joins TRBV4-1 and TRBJ2-5, with TRBD2 matching over 13 bases. The CDR3 covers 17 residues. V lost 5 bases to trimming and J lost 7 bases; unmatched junction nucleotides: 13. The germline V gene has CDR1 MGHRA and CDR2 YSYEKL. Here the CDR3 reads CASSTGLAGVPAGTQYF. The CDR3 DNA sequence: TGCGCCAGCAGCACCGGACTAGCGGGGGTCCCTGCTGGGACCCAGTACTTC.

The chain carries TRBV28 and TRBJ1-5; D not resolved. The CDR3 totals 11 residues. The V end lost 5 bases, the J end lost 12 bases, and 11 bases lay between the germline ends. Germline assignment: CDR1 MDHEN and CDR2 SYDVKM. The CDR3 sequence: CASSPGSLQHF. CDR3 DNA: TGTGCCAGCAGTCCGGGATCCCTCCAGCATTTT.

The chain combines TRBV12-3 or TRBV12-4 with TRBJ2-5, with 7 bases lining up with TRBD1. After removal of 5 bases from V and 6 bases from J, the junction contained 3 bases not matched to a gene. This CDR3 has 12 amino acids. CDR3 protein: CASSDRAQTQYF. The CDR3 nucleotides are TGTGCCAGCAGTGACAGGGCTCAGACCCAGTACTTC.

This clonotype was counted once. The chain couples TRBV7-2 to TRBJ1-1; possible D gene TRBD1, 6 bases. The CDR3 consists of 15 residues. With 4 bases removed from V and 1 base from J, the gap between germline ends came to 13 bases. Per the germline V gene, CDR1 is SGHTA and CDR2 is FQGNSA. DNA for the CDR3: TGTGCCAGCAGCTCTACCGGGGGGCGGAACACTGAAGCTTTCTTT. It is translated as CASSSTGGRNTEAFF.

The chain combines TRBV7-4 with TRBJ2-7, with a possible D match to TRBD1 (5 bases). There are 14 residues in the CDR3. Germline V gene data show CDR1 as SGHVT and CDR2 as SQSDAQ. Trimming cost V 3 bases and J 2 bases, with 11 bases left between them. DNA for the CDR3: TGTGCCAGCAGCTTGGTATCAGGGACCTACGAGCAGTACTTC. Translating it yields CASSLVSGTYEQYF.

The CDR3 protein is CASSLVQENTEAFF. The CDR3 coding sequence is TGTGCCAGCAGTTTGGTACAGGAGAACACTGAAGCTTTCTTT. The chain links TRBV28 to TRBJ1-1; D perhaps matches TRBD1 (5 bases). This CDR3 is 14 amino acids long. CDR1 is MDHEN and CDR2 is SYDVKM in the germline V gene. Trimming took off 3 bases at V and 1 base at J, with 9 bases between the two ends.

The chain combines TRBV11-2 with TRBJ2-3; D is ambiguous. Germline V gives CDR1 SGHAT, CDR2 FQNNGV. The CDR3 sequence is 12 residues long. Trimming shortened V by 1 base and J by 6 bases, and 5 bases separated the two germline ends. The CDR3 here is CASSLAHDTQYF. In nucleotides, the CDR3 is TGTGCCAGCAGCTTAGCGCACGATACGCAGTATTTT.

The chain employs TRBV6-6 and TRBJ1-4; D not certain. V lost 5 bases to trimming and J lost 4 bases, with 14 bases between them. The CDR3 is made up of 15 amino acids. CDR1 and CDR2 from the germline V gene are MNHNY and SVGAGI (reference sequence). The CDR3 nucleotides are TGTGCCAGCAGTACACCCTCGGACGGTAATGAAAAACTGTTTTTT. It specifies CASSTPSDGNEKLFF.

At least ten counts were recorded for this clonotype. The chain is built from TRBV13 and TRBJ2-3; D perhaps matches TRBD2 (7 bases). The CDR3 has 15 residues. Deletions cut 3 bases from V and 6 bases from J, with 16 bases between. Germline CDR1 and CDR2: PRHDT and FYEKMQ (reference sequence). Here the CDR3 reads CASSFSSGGRDTQYF. CDR3 coding DNA: TGTGCCAGCAGCTTCTCCTCGGGGGGCAGGGATACGCAGTATTTT.

V gene TRBV12-3 or TRBV12-4 combines with J gene TRBJ2-1; tentatively, D is TRBD1 (6 bases). Trimming removed 5 bases at V and 3 bases at J, with 14 bases between. The CDR3 covers 15 residues. CDR3 region: CASSEGDRDYNEQFF. DNA for the CDR3: TGTGCCAGCAGTGAGGGGGACCGGGACTACAATGAGCAGTTCTTC.

The V call is TRBV7-4, the J call TRBJ1-6; TRBD1 is a possible D gene (6 bases). The ends were cut back, 5 bases at V and 7 bases at J, with 18 bases in the middle. The CDR3 spans 16 residues. Germline values: CDR1 SGHVT, CDR2 SQSDAQ. The CDR3 loop is CASSGRTAVSNSPLHF. CDR3 DNA: TGTGCCAGCAGCGGAAGGACAGCTGTCTCCAATTCACCCCTCCACTTT.

CDR3 region: CASRYTGALETQYF. The CDR3 coding sequence is TGTGCCAGCAGATACACCGGGGCTTTGGAGACCCAGTACTTC. The chain has TRBV12-3 or TRBV12-4 and TRBJ2-5, with D possibly called TRBD1 or TRBD2 (5 bases each). V lost 6 bases, J lost 5 bases, and 16 bases lay in between. This CDR3 has 14 residues.

This clonotype was detected a few times. The chain is built from TRBV11-2 and TRBJ2-6, with 14 nucleotides matching TRBD2. Germline V lookup: CDR1 SGHAT, CDR2 FQNNGV. This CDR3 has 18 amino acids. J was trimmed by 0 bases and V by 6 bases; bases with no gene match: 4. The CDR3 bases are TGTGCCAGCAGACGACTAGCGGGAGGGGACTCTGGGGCCAACGTCCTGACTTTC. Encoded protein: CASRRLAGGDSGANVLTF.

The CDR3 reads CASSLNQGPNTEAFF. CDR3 DNA sequence: TGTGCCAGCAGCTTAAATCAGGGCCCGAACACTGAAGCTTTCTTT. The chain carries TRBV7-6 and TRBJ1-1; tentatively, D is TRBD1 (5 bases). The V and J ends lost 2 bases and 1 base respectively, with 11 bases between them. There are 15 residues in the CDR3. The germline V gene has CDR1 SGHVS and CDR2 FNYEAQ.